The 15 T cell receptor beta chains in this list originate from one sample, sequenced in a study of preoperative IRX-2 immunotherapy in early breast cancer. Noted treatment: preoperative locoregional IRX-2 cytokine immunotherapy. TCRdb's table, derived via immunoSEQ multiplex PCR, lists solely in-frame clones and lacks some. The table has roughly 23,000 clones, 80% to 90% seen once; the top ten hold 9%. The sequencing used tumor tissue, collected after IRX-2 immunotherapy. These receptors were collected from a human donor with breast cancer.

V and J are TRBV5-1 and TRBJ2-1; D uncertain. CDR1 and CDR2 from the germline V gene are SGHRS and YFSETQ. V was clipped by 1 base and J by 12 bases, with 11 bases between them. The CDR3 consists of 12 residues. The CDR3 region is CASSLPRYGQFF. CDR3 bases: TGCGCCAGCAGCTTGCCGCGATATGGGCAGTTCTTC. Complete variable domain (other parts from reference TRBV5-1 and TRBJ2-1): KAGVTQTPRYLIKTRGQQVTLSCSPISGHRSVSWYQQTPGQGLQFLFEYFSETQRNKGNFPGRFSGRQFSNSRSEMNVSTLELGDSALYLCASSLPRYGQFFGPGTRLTVL.

This clone was seen once. This chain links TRBV6-5 with TRBJ2-3; possibly TRBD1 or TRBD2 for D (6 bases each). Germline values: CDR1 MNHEY, CDR2 SVGAGI. V lost 5 bases to trimming and J lost 0 bases, with 9 bases between them. The CDR3 extends over 14 amino acids. The CDR3 DNA sequence: TGTGCCAGCAGTCTCGGGGGCAGCACAGATACGCAGTATTTT. Translation gives CASSLGGSTDTQYF.

This rearrangement joins TRBV2 to TRBJ2-5; 7 bases match TRBD1. The J call may be incorrect, as the DNA end agrees better with TRBJ2-7. Looked up from germline, CDR1 is SNHLY and CDR2 is FYNNEI. There are 13 residues in the CDR3. CDR3 bases: TGTGCCAGCAGGGCCGACAGGGCCTACGAGCAGTACTTC. It yields the protein CASRADRAYEQYF.

This chain joins TRBV6-5 and TRBJ2-7, with a weak D call TRBD1 (5 bases). This CDR3 region has 12 residues. Germline CDR1 is MNHEY and CDR2 is SVGAGI. Trimming shortened V by 7 bases and J by 4 bases, and 11 bases separated the two germline ends. In DNA form, the CDR3 reads TGTGCCAGCACTAGAACAGGATACGAGCAGTACTTC. It encodes CASTRTGYEQYF.

This clone is a singleton in its sample. The gene calls are TRBV4-3 and TRBJ2-5; 8 bases align to TRBD2. Per germline, CDR1 LGHNA and CDR2 YSLEER. This CDR3 comprises 15 residues. V trimming: 4 bases; J trimming: 2 bases; junction bases outside the gene matches: 6. The CDR3 spells CASSRHTSGQETQYF. The CDR3, as DNA: TGCGCCAGCAGCCGGCATACTAGCGGTCAAGAGACCCAGTACTTC.

This clone was recorded once. The chain employs TRBV5-1 and TRBJ1-2; weak D call: TRBD1 (6 bases). The V and J ends lost 4 bases and 0 bases respectively, with 13 bases between them. The CDR3 sequence is 15 residues long. CDR1 and CDR2 (germline): SGHRS, YFSETQ. CDR3 in amino acids: CASSRVGQTNYGYTF. CDR3 coding DNA: TGCGCCAGCAGCCGGGTCGGACAGACTAACTATGGCTACACCTTC. Together with reference TRBV5-1 and TRBJ1-2, the CDR3 gives the full variable domain: KAGVTQTPRYLIKTRGQQVTLSCSPISGHRSVSWYQQTPGQGLQFLFEYFSETQRNKGNFPGRFSGRQFSNSRSEMNVSTLELGDSALYLCASSRVGQTNYGYTFGSGTRLTVV.

In its sample, this clone was seen once. This chain joins TRBV5-1 and TRBJ2-5; 9 bases are shared with TRBD2. Germline trimming cut 4 bases from V and 1 base from J; bases unmatched to any gene: 8. This CDR3 has 16 residues. In germline, CDR1 is SGHRS, CDR2 YFSETQ. The CDR3 DNA reads as TGCGCCAGCAGCCGTACGACTAGCGGCTTCCAAGAGACCCAGTACTTC. This sequence encodes CASSRTTSGFQETQYF.

This chain uses TRBV29-1 with TRBJ2-5; D may match TRBD1 or TRBD2 (6 bases each). The CDR3 runs 13 residues. Germline values: CDR1 SQVTM, CDR2 ANQGSEA. V was pared by 7 bases and J by 4 bases, with 16 bases between. The CDR3 loop is CSATQGAGETQYF. CDR3 DNA sequence: TGCAGCGCCACACAGGGAGCGGGAGAGACCCAGTACTTC. The complete variable domain, with remaining parts taken from reference TRBV29-1 and TRBJ2-5, reads SAVISQKPSRDICQRGTSLTIQCQVDSQVTMMFWYRQQPGQSLTLIATANQGSEATYESGFVIDKFPISRPNLTFSTLTVSNMSPEDSSIYLCSATQGAGETQYFGPGTRLLVL.

The rearrangement joins TRBV19 to TRBJ2-7; D is unresolved. The V and J ends lost 5 bases and 1 base respectively, with 9 bases between them. CDR3 length equals 13 residues. Germline CDR1 reads LNHDA; CDR2 reads SQIVND (reference sequence). The CDR3 region is CASSGLGSYEQYF. In DNA form, the CDR3 reads TGTGCCAGTAGTGGGCTCGGTTCCTACGAGCAGTACTTC.

The genes are TRBV18 and TRBJ2-3; D remains unclear. Germline lookup yields CDR1 KGHSH and CDR2 LQKENI. This CDR3 comprises 13 residues. V lost 2 bases and J lost 0, with 3 bases in between. The CDR3, as DNA: TGTGCCAGCTCACCAGACAGCACAGATACGCAGTATTTT. Its protein product is CASSPDSTDTQYF. Drawing the rest from reference TRBV18 and TRBJ2-3, the complete variable domain is NAGVMQNPRHLVRRRGQEARLRCSPMKGHSHVYWYRQLPEEGLKFMVYLQKENIIDESGMPKERFSAEFPKEGPSILRIQQVVRGDSAAYFCASSPDSTDTQYFGPGTRLTVL.

The chain is built from TRBV11-2 and TRBJ2-1; possibly TRBD1 for D (7 bases). The CDR3 runs 15 residues. The germline V gene encodes CDR1 SGHAT and CDR2 FQNNGV. Trimming stripped 4 bases from V and 4 bases from J, with 14 bases between. For the CDR3, the DNA is TGTGCCAGCAGCTGGGGGCGGGACAGTTACAATGAGCAGTTCTTC. Translated, it gives CASSWGRDSYNEQFF.

The rearrangement uses TRBV19 and TRBJ1-5; D call uncertain. This CDR3 region has 13 residues. V lost 8 bases and J lost 2, with 10 bases in between. CDR1 is LNHDA and CDR2 is SQIVND in the germline V gene (reference sequence). The CDR3 DNA reads TGTGCCAGTCGGACGGCTGGCAATCAGCCCCAGCATTTT. Residues: CASRTAGNQPQHF.

The chain couples TRBV28 to TRBJ1-5, with 8 positions matching TRBD1. The J segment lost 5 bases and the V segment lost 1 base, leaving 7 bases of the junction unmatched. The CDR3 runs 16 residues. Per germline, CDR1 MDHEN and CDR2 SYDVKM. The CDR3 loop reads CASSLLPGGWDQPQHF. The DNA of the CDR3 is TGTGCCAGCAGTTTATTGCCAGGGGGCTGGGATCAGCCCCAGCATTTT.

This clone was counted only a few times. V is TRBV18 and J is TRBJ1-2; perhaps TRBD1 as D (5 bases). Germline-derived CDR1 and CDR2 are KGHSH and LQKENI. V gave up 6 bases and J gave up 8 bases, with 16 bases separating them. This CDR3 region has 13 residues. The CDR3 reads CASSGGRIMGYTF. The CDR3 bases are TGTGCCAGCTCTGGGGGACGGATTATGGGCTACACCTTC. Full variable domain (rest looked up from reference TRBV18 and TRBJ1-2): NAGVMQNPRHLVRRRGQEARLRCSPMKGHSHVYWYRQLPEEGLKFMVYLQKENIIDESGMPKERFSAEFPKEGPSILRIQQVVRGDSAAYFCASSGGRIMGYTFGSGTRLTVV.

This chain connects TRBV7-8 to TRBJ2-4; D may be TRBD1 (5 bases). CDR3 length equals 14 residues. Trimming left V 1 base short and J 8 bases short, with 12 bases between. The V gene's germline CDR1 is SGHVS and CDR2 FQNEAQ. The CDR3 DNA reads as TGTGCCAGCAGCTTAGAGGGAACACAGGACATTCAGTACTTC. It yields the protein CASSLEGTQDIQYF. Full variable domain (remainder filled in from reference TRBV7-8 and TRBJ2-4): GAGVSQSPRYKVAKRGQDVALRCDPISGHVSLFWYQQALGQGPEFLTYFQNEAQLDKSGLPSDRFFAERPEGSVSTLKIQRTQQEDSAVYLCASSLEGTQDIQYFGAGTRLSVL.